These T cell receptor beta chains were read from a single sample in a study of blood T cell repertoires in COVID-19. Method: immunoSEQ multiplex PCR; TCRdb's copy keeps in-frame clones and lacks some. The sample gives around 130,000 clones, roughly 80% of which show up once; 15% to 20% is in the top ten. Sequenced sample: peripheral blood. Receptors were obtained from a man over 45 with acute or convalescent COVID-19. Each CDR3 is given with its conserved first and last residue. Fields, in order: V gene, clone size, J gene, D gene, CDR3 DNA, CDR3 protein. D genes are given only for firm matches. Where a row states a size, it is once, few, many or the class of an expanded clone; other rows omit it.

>TRBV3-1/TRBV3-2|.|TRBJ2-1|.
TGTGCCAGCAGCCAAGCGTGGGTGGGGGCGCGGGAGCAGTTCTTC
CASSQAWVGAREQFF
>TRBV3-1/TRBV3-2|.|TRBJ1-5|.
TGTGCCAGCAGCCACGGGACTGTGTCGCAGCCCCAGCATTTT
CASSHGTVSQPQHF
>TRBV15|.|TRBJ2-1|.
TGTGCCACCAGCAGCCTTAGTCCCTGGCAGTTCTTC
CATSSLSPWQFF
>TRBV19|.|TRBJ1-1|TRBD1
TGTGCCAGTAGTATAGCCCGGACAGGCACTGAAGCTTTCTTT
CASSIARTGTEAFF
>TRBV5-1|few|TRBJ1-2|TRBD1
TGCGCCAGCAGCTTGGCCGGGACAGGGGGCGCGGAGTATGGCTACACCTTC
CASSLAGTGGAEYGYTF
>TRBV7-3|.|TRBJ2-3|TRBD2
TGTGCCAGCAGCACCGGACTAGCGGGGGGAAGCACAGATACGCAGTATTTT
CASSTGLAGGSTDTQYF
>TRBV10-3|.|TRBJ1-2|TRBD1
TGTGCCTCACAGGGACAGGGGGCCTCAGAGCGCGGCTACACCTTC
CASQGQGASERGYTF
>TRBV19|.|TRBJ1-1|.
TGTGCCAGCGGGGAAGCCCTCAGGACTGAAGCTTTCTTT
CASGEALRTEAFF
>TRBV5-8|few|TRBJ2-7|.
TGTGCCAGCAGCTTGGGGGCCAGGGGTCGGTACGAGCAGTACTTC
CASSLGARGRYEQYF
>TRBV19|.|TRBJ1-1|.
TGTGCCAGTATCGGCCGGGCCTATAGGCCCCCGGACAGATTACACACTGAAGCTTTCTTT
CASIGRAYRPPDRLHTEAFF
>TRBV4-2|.|TRBJ1-1|TRBD1
TGTGCCAGCAGCCATGATACAGGGGGCACTGAAGCTTTCTTT
CASSHDTGGTEAFF
>TRBV9|.|TRBJ1-1|.
TGTGCCAGCAGCGTCACCGTGGGGCAGACTTACTTT
CASSVTVGQTYF
>TRBV10-2|once|TRBJ2-1|.
TGCGCCAGCAGTGAGAGGGGGGGCACCTACAATGAGCAGTTCTTC
CASSERGGTYNEQFF
>TRBV18|many|TRBJ1-2|.
TGTGCCAGCTCACCACCCGGCGGGGAGCAGTATGGCTACACCTTC
CASSPPGGEQYGYTF
>TRBV5-6|.|TRBJ1-4|TRBD1
TGTGCCAGCAGCGCAGCTCGGGACAGGGTATCTGAAAAACTGTTTTTT
CASSAARDRVSEKLFF
>TRBV7-9|.|TRBJ2-3|TRBD2
TGTGCCAGCAGCCGATGGACTAGCGGGGGGAAGGATACGCAGTATTTT
CASSRWTSGGKDTQYF
>TRBV5-1|.|TRBJ1-3|.
TGCGCCAGCAGCTTGGTGGCAGGGGCTGGAAACACCATATATTTT
CASSLVAGAGNTIYF
>TRBV19|once|TRBJ2-2|.
TGTGCCAGTAGTATAATCAGGGATGGGGAGCTGTTTTTT
CASSIIRDGELFF
>TRBV2|.|TRBJ1-5|.
TGTGCCAGCAGTGATTGGCCAAGGGAGGGGGAGCCCCAGCATTTT
CASSDWPREGEPQHF
>TRBV5-1|.|TRBJ2-3|.
TGCGCCAGCAGCTTGGAGGCGGGGGCGGGAGATACGCAGTATTTT
CASSLEAGAGDTQYF
>TRBV29-1|.|TRBJ2-5|TRBD2
TGCAGCGCTTTTGGGGGGGAAGAGACCCAGTACTTC
CSAFGGEETQYF
>TRBV27|.|TRBJ1-2|.
TGTGCCAGCAGTGTAACCCGGGACACCCGTTGTACCTTC
CASSVTRDTRCTF
>TRBV4-2|.|TRBJ2-7|.
TGTGCCAGCAGCCAAGGTCTCCTGTCCACTAGTTACCTGGGAGAGCAGTACTTC
CASSQGLLSTSYLGEQYF
>TRBV10-3|.|TRBJ2-3|TRBD2
TGTGCCATCAGTGAGTACGGGGGGAAAGATACGCAGTATTTT
CAISEYGGKDTQYF
>TRBV3-1/TRBV3-2|few|TRBJ1-6|.
TGTGCCAGCAGCCAGTACTTGGGGGCGAGGAATTCACCCCTCCACTTT
CASSQYLGARNSPLHF
>TRBV5-1|.|TRBJ1-2|.
TGCGCCAGCAGCACCGAATCGGGGGGGTTTTATGGCTACACCTTC
CASSTESGGFYGYTF
>TRBV28|once|TRBJ2-1|TRBD2
TGTGCCAGCAGGACTGACAGCGGGAGATACAATGAGCAGTTCTTC
CASRTDSGRYNEQFF
>TRBV18|.|TRBJ2-7|TRBD1
TGTGCCAGCTCACCGACAGGGCCCTACGAGCAGTACTTC
CASSPTGPYEQYF
>TRBV14|few|TRBJ1-2|.
TGTGCCAGCAGCCAAGTCTCAGGGTCCGGGGGCTACACCTTC
CASSQVSGSGGYTF
>TRBV20-1|.|TRBJ2-3|TRBD2
TGCAGTGCTAGTAGCGGGGTGATCGCAGATACGCAGTATTTT
CSASSGVIADTQYF
>TRBV5-4|.|TRBJ2-7|.
TGTGCCAGCAGCTTGGACGCTACCTCCTACGAGCAGTACTTC
CASSLDATSYEQYF
>TRBV19|.|TRBJ1-6|.
TGTGCCAGTGATCCGGGGGGTCGTTCACCCCTCCACTTT
CASDPGGRSPLHF
>TRBV11-2|once|TRBJ1-1|TRBD1
TGTGCCAGCAGCCGGTGGGACAGCACATACACTGAAGCTTTCTTT
CASSRWDSTYTEAFF
>TRBV7-9|once|TRBJ1-1|.
TGTGCCAGCAGCTTAGACAACTACGGGGGAACTGAAGCTTTCTTT
CASSLDNYGGTEAFF
>TRBV5-1|once|TRBJ2-1|.
TGCGCCAGCAGCTTGACTACCTACAATGAGCAGTTCTTC
CASSLTTYNEQFF
>TRBV3-1/TRBV3-2|few|TRBJ2-1|TRBD2
TGTGCCAGCAGCCAAAATGACATTAGCGGGGGGCTCTACAATGAGCAGTTCTTC
CASSQNDISGGLYNEQFF
>TRBV5-8|.|TRBJ1-6|.
TGTGCCAGCAGCGCGCTACCAGGGGTGAATTCACCCCTCCACTTT
CASSALPGVNSPLHF
>TRBV11-3|.|TRBJ2-6|.
TGTGCCAGCAGCTTTAGCGGCTCTGGGGCCAACGTCCTGACTTTC
CASSFSGSGANVLTF
>TRBV7-2|.|TRBJ2-3|TRBD2
TGTGCCAGCACCACGGGACTAGCGTACACAGATACGCAGTATTTT
CASTTGLAYTDTQYF
>TRBV7-3|.|TRBJ2-3|TRBD1
TGTGCCAGCAGCTCGATCACACCTGGGACAGGGAGGTTGGATACGCAGTATTTT
CASSSITPGTGRLDTQYF
>TRBV5-6|.|TRBJ1-2|.
TGTGCCAGCAGCTTGCCAGATCTCGACTATGGCTACACCTTC
CASSLPDLDYGYTF
>TRBV6-6|.|TRBJ2-3|TRBD2
TGTGCCAGCAGGAGGCGGGGGGGCACAGATACGCAGTATTTT
CASRRRGGTDTQYF
>TRBV19|.|TRBJ2-5|TRBD2
TGTGCCAGTAGTCTGGGACTAGCGGGGGCCCAAGAGACCCAGTACTTC
CASSLGLAGAQETQYF
>TRBV19|.|TRBJ1-1|TRBD1
TGTGCCAGTAGTCGGACAGGGATGCGGGCTGAAGCTTTCTTT
CASSRTGMRAEAFF
>TRBV6-1|.|TRBJ2-3|.
TGTGCCAGCAGTGAAGCGGTGACAGCAATATATGGTACGCAGTATTTT
CASSEAVTAIYGTQYF
>TRBV7-8|.|TRBJ1-1|.
TGTGCCAGCAGCGCAAGGGGTAGAGTGAACACTGAAGCTTTCTTT
CASSARGRVNTEAFF
>TRBV2|.|TRBJ1-2|.
TGTGCCAGCAGTGAACAAGAGAACTATGGCTACACCTTC
CASSEQENYGYTF
>TRBV4-1|.|TRBJ2-2|TRBD1
TGCGCCAGCAGCCAAACAGGGGCCGGGGAGCTGTTTTTT
CASSQTGAGELFF
>TRBV27|.|TRBJ1-5|.
TGTGCCAGCTCGGACTTTTATAGCAATCAGCCCCAGCATTTT
CASSDFYSNQPQHF
>TRBV11-2|.|TRBJ2-1|.
TGTGCCAGCAGCTTCTCCAATGAGCAGTTCTTC
CASSFSNEQFF